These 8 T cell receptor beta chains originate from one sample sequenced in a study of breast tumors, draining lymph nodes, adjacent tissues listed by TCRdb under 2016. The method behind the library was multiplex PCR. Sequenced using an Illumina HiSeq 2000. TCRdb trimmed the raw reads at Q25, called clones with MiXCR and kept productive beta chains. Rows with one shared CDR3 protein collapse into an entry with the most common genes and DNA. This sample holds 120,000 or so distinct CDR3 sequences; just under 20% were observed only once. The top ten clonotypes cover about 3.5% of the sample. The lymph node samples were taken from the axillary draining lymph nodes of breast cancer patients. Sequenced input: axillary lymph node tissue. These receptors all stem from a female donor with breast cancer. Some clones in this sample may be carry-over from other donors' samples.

CDR3 residues: CASKAGSLNSPLHF. DNA of the CDR3: TGTGCCAGCAAAGCCGGGTCTCTAAATTCACCCCTCCACTTT. V gene TRBV7-2 combines with J gene TRBJ1-6; no reliable D call. V was cut by 7 bases and J by 7 bases, with 14 bases left in between. CDR1 is SGHTA and CDR2 is FQGNSA in the germline V gene. The CDR3 is 14 residues long.

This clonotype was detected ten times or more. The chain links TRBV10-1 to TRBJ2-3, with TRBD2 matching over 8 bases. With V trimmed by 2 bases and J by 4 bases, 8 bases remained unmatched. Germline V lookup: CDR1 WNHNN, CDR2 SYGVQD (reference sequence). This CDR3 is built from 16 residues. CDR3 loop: CASSEGAGAGADTQYF. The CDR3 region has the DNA TGCGCCAGCAGTGAGGGAGCGGGAGCTGGGGCAGATACGCAGTATTTT.

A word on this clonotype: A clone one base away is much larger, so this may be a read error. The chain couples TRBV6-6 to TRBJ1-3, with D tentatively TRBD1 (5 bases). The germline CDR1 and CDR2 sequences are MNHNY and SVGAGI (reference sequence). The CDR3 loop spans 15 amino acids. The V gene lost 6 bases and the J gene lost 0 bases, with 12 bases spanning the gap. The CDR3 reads CASSRQTNSGNTIYF. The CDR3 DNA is TGTGCCAGCAGCCGACAGACAAACTCTGGAAACACCATATATTTT.

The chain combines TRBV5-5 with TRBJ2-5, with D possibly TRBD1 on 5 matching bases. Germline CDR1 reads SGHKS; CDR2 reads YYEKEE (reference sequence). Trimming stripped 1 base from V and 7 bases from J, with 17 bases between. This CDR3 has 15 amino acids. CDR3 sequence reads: CASSLLTTAKGTQYF. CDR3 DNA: TGTGCCAGCAGCTTGCTAACGACAGCAAAGGGGACCCAGTACTTC.

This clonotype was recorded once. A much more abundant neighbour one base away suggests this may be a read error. The CDR3 is CSTSGTRYF. The CDR3 coding sequence is TGCAGCACCAGTGGGACCCGGTACTTC. The chain uses TRBV20-1 and TRBJ2-5, with D possibly called TRBD1 or TRBD2 (5 bases each). Germline lookup yields CDR1 DFQATT and CDR2 SNEGSKA (reference sequence). This CDR3 is built from 9 residues.

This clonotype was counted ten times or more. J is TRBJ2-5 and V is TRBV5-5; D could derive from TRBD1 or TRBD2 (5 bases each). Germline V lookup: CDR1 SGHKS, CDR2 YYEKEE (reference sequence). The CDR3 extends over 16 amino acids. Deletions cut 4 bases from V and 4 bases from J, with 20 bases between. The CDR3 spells CASSTEREGVRETQYF. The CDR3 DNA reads TGTGCCAGCAGCACGGAGAGGGAAGGGGTCCGAGAGACCCAGTACTTC.

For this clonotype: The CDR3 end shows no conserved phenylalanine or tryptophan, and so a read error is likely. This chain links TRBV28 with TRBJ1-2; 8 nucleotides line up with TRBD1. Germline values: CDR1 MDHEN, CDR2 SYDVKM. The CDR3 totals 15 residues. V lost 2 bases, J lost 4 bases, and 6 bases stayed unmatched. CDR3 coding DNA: TGTGCCAGCAGTTTACTCACACAGGGGGGCTATGGCTACACCTCC. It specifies CASSLLTQGGYGYTS.

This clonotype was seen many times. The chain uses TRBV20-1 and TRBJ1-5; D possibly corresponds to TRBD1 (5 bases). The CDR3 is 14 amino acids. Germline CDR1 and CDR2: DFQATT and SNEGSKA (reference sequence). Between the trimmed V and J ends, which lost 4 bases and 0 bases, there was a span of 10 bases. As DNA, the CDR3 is TGCAGTGCTACGCAGGGAAATAGCAATCAGCCCCAGCATTTT. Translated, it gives CSATQGNSNQPQHF.